This is a list of T cell receptor beta chains from one sample in a study of blood T cells in healthy people across ages. A single record per CDR3 protein comes from TCRdb applying MiXCR to the 5' RACE reads. The sample comprises 2 million or so distinct CDR3 sequences, about 49% of which are singletons, and 2.1% rests with the top ten. Source material: blood. Source of these receptors: a woman between 40 and 50 years old in good health. Each CDR3 is given without its conserved first and last residue. Clone size, where shown, is once, few, many, or a class for clones that have expanded.

clone size	V gene	CDR3 protein
.	TRBV14	ASSQDLWTEAF
.	TRBV27	ASSSPLTSGDPSTDTQY
.	TRBV2	ASNIIGQGYNQPQH
.	TRBV7-8	ASSLGKTNYGYT
.	TRBV11-2	ASSFPERGAYNEQF
few	TRBV15	ATSRDPSGGADEQF
few	TRBV21-1	ASSTQRLVGHEQY
few	TRBV5-4	ASSLALVPETQY
.	TRBV4-3	ASSQDSGTSGGKSYNEQF
.	TRBV5-1	ASSPGTWENTEAF
.	TRBV7-2	ASSLAWDEYNSPLH
.	TRBV4-3	ASSQRTSGAVQF
once	TRBV6-1	AGSDFTGRAPLH